Sequencing of this T cell receptor (beta chain) was carried out in a study of cytomegalovirus exposure and HLA in healthy donors. Data came from immunoSEQ multiplex PCR; TCRdb stores just in-frame clones and leaves some out. The repertoire holds 200,000 to 250,000 clones, with 83% as singletons. The donors were part of the validation cohort, which consisted of about 130 subjects and was separate from the first cohort of about 670 subjects. The CDR3 totals 19 residues. The V gene end was trimmed by 6 bases and the J gene end by 10 bases; junction bases not matched to a gene: 26. Per germline, CDR1 MNHEY and CDR2 SMNVEV (reference sequence).

This clonotype was sampled from a woman in her late teens or twenties in good health and CMV-seronegative. Sequenced material: PBMCs. V usage is TRBV27 and J usage is TRBJ1-1; 10 bases align to TRBD1. CDR3 loop: CASRPPRRDRGILGSTAFF. As DNA, the CDR3 is TGTGCCAGCAGACCTCCCAGACGGGACAGGGGAATTCTTGGGTCGACAGCTTTCTTT.